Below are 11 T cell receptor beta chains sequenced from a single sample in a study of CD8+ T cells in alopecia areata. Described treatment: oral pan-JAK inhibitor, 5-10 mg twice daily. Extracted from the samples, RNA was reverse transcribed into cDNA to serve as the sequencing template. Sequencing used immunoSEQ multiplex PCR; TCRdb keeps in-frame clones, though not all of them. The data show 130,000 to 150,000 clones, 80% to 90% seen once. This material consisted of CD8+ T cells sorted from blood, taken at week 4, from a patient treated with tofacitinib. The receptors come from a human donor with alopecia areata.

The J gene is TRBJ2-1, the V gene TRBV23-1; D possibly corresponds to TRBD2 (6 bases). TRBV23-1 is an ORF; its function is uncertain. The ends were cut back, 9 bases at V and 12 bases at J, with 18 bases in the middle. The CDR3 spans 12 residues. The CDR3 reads CARSIPGTLQFF. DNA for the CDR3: TGCGCCAGATCCATCCCCGGGACTTTGCAGTTCTTC.

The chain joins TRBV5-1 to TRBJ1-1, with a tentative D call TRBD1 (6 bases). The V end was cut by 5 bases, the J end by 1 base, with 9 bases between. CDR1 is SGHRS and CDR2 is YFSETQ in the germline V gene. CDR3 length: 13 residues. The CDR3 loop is CASRYRANTEAFF. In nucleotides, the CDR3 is TGCGCCAGCAGATACAGGGCGAACACTGAAGCTTTCTTT.

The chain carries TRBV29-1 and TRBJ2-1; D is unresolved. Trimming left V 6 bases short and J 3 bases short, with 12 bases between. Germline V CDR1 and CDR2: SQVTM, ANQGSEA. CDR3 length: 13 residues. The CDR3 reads CSVQAQSYNEQFF. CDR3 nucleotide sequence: TGCAGCGTGCAAGCACAGAGCTACAATGAGCAGTTCTTC.

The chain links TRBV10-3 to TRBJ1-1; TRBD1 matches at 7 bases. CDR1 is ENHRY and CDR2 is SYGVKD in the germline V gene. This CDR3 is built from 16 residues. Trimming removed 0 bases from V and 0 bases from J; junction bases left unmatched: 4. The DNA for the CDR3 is TGTGCCATCAGTGAGTCCTGGGACAGCATGAACACTGAAGCTTTCTTT. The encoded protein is CAISESWDSMNTEAFF.

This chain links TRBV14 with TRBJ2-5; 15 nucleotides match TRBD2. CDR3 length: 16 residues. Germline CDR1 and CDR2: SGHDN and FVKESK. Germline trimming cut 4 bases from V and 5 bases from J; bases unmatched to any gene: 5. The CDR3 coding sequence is TGTGCCAGCAGCCCGCTCGGACTAGCGGGGGGGGAGACCCAGTACTTC. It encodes CASSPLGLAGGETQYF.

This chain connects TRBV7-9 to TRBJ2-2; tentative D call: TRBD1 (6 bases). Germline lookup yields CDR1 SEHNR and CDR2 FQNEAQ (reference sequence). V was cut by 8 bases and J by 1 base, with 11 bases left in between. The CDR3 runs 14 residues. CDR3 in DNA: TGTGCCAGCCTCACACAGGGGAACACCGGGGAGCTGTTTTTT. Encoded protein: CASLTQGNTGELFF.

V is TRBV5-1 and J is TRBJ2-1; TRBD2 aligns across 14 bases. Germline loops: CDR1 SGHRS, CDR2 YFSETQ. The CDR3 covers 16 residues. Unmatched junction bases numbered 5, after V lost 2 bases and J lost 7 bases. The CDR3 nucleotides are TGCGCCAGCAGCTTTAGACTAGCGGGGGGGAAGAATGAGCAGTTCTTC. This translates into CASSFRLAGGKNEQFF.

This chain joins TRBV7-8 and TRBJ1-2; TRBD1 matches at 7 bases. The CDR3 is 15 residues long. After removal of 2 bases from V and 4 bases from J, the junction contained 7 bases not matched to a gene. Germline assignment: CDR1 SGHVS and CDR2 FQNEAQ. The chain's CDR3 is CASSLSGRGSYGYTF. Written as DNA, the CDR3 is TGTGCCAGCAGCTTAAGTGGCAGGGGGTCCTATGGCTACACCTTC.

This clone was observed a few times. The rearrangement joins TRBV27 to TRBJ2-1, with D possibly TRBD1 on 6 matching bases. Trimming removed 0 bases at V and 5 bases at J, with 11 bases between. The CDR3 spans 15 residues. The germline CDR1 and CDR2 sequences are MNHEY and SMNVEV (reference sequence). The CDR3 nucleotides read TGTGCCAGCAGTTTATCAACAGGGTACCACAATGAGCAGTTCTTC. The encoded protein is CASSLSTGYHNEQFF.

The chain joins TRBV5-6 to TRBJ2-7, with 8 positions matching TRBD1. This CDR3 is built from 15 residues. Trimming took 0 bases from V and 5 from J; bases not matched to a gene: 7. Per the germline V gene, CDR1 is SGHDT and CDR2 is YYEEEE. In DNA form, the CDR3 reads TGTGCCAGCAGCTTGGCTCAGACAGGGGCCCACGAGCAGTACTTC. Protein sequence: CASSLAQTGAHEQYF.

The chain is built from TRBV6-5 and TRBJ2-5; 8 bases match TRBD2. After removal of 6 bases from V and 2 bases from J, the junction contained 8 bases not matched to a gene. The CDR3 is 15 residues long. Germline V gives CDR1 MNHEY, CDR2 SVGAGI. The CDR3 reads CASRTVAGRQETQYF. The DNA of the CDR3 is TGTGCCAGCAGGACCGTAGCGGGGAGGCAAGAGACCCAGTACTTC.